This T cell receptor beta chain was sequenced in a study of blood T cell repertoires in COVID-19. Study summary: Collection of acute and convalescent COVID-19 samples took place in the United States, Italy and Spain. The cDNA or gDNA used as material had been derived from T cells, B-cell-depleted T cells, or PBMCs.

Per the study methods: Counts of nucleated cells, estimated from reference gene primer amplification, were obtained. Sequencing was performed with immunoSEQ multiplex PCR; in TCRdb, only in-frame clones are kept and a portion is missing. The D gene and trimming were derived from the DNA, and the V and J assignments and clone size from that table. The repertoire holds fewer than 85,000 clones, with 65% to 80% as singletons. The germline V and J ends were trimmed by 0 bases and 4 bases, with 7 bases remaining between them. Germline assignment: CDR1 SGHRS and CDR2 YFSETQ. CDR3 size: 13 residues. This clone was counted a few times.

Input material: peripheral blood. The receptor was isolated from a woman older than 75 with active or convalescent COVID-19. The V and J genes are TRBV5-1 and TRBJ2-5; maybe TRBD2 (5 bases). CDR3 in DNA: TGCGCCAGCAGCTTGGCACTAGTAGAGACCCAGTACTTC. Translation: CASSLALVETQYF.